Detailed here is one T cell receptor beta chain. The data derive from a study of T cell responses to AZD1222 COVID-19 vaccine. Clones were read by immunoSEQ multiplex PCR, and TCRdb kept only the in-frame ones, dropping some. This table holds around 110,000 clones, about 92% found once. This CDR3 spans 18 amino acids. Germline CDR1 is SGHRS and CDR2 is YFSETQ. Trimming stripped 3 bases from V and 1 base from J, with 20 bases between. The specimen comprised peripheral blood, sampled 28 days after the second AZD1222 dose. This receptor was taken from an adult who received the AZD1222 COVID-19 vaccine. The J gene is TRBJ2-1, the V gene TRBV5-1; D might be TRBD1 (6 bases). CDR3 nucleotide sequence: TGCGCCAGCAGCTCTCCCCCCAGTGGGGGCTTTTCCTACAATGAGCAGTTCTTC. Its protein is CASSSPPSGGFSYNEQFF.